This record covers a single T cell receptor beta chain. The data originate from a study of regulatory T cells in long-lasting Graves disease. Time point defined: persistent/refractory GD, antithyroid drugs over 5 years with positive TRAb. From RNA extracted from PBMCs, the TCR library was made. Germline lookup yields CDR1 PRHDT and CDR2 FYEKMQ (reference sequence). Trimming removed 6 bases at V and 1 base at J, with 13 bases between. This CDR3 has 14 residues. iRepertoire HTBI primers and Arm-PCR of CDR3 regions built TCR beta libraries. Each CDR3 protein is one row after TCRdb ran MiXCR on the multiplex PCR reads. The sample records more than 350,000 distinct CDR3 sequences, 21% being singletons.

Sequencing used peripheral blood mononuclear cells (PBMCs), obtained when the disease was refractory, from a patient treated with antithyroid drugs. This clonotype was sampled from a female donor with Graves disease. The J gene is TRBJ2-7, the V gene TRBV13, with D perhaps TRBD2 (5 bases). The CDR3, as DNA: TGTGCCAGCAGTCCCTCCAGCGGATCCTACGAGCAGTACTTC. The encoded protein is CASSPSSGSYEQYF.